This T cell receptor (beta chain) was sequenced during a study of blood T cells in healthy people across ages. Alongside a J-beta primer mix, a sample-barcoded 5' primer served in a second PCR lasting about 7 to 12 cycles. Tags on each cDNA molecule came from a template-switch adaptor with 12 random nucleotides. Each CDR3 protein is one row after TCRdb ran MiXCR on the 5' RACE reads. The table records hundreds of thousands of distinct CDR3 sequences, around 50% of them present only once. Study conclusions and caveats: Both naive CD4+ cell counts and diversity were greater in long-lived donors than in aged donors.

On this clonotype: Its antigen is not known.

The specimen sequenced was blood. The clonotype was recovered from a man aged 35-49 years in good health.

The CDR3 sequence: CASSRNRDRGFRTDTQYF. The DNA for the CDR3 is TGTGCCAGCAGCCGAAACCGGGACAGGGGTTTTCGCACAGATACGCAGTATTTT. The rearrangement links TRBV14 to TRBJ2-3; 10 bases are a match to TRBD1. The J segment lost 1 base and the V segment lost 4 bases, leaving 11 bases of the junction unmatched. Germline V gene data show CDR1 as SGHDN and CDR2 as FVKESK. The CDR3 extends over 18 amino acids.